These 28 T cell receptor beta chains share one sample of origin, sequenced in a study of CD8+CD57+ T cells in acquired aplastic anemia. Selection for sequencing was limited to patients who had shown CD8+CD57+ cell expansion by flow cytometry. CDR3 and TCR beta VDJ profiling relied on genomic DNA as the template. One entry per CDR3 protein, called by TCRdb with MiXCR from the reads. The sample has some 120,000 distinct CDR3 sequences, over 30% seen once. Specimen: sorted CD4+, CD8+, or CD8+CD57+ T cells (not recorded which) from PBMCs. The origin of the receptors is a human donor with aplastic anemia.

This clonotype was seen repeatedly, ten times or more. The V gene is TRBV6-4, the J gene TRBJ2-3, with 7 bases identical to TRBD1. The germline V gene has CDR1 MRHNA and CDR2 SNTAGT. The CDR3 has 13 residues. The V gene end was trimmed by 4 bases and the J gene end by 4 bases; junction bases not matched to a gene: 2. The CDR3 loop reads CASSGQGSDTQYF. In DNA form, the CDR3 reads TGTGCCAGCAGTGGACAGGGTTCAGATACGCAGTATTTT.

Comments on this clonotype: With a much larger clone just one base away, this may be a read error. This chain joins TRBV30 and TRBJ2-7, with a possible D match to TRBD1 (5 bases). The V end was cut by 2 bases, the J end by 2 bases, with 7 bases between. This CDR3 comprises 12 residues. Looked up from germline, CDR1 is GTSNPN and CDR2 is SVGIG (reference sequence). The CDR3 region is CAWSKGTYEQYF. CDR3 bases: TGTGCCTGGAGTAAGGGGACCTACGAGCAGTACTTC.

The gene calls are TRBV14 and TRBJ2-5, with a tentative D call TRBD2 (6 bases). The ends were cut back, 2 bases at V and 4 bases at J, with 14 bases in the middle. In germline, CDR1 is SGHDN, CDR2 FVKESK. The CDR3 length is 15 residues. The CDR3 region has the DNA TGTGCCAGCAGCCAACTTACGGGGGTTGGAGAGACCCAGTACTTC. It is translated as CASSQLTGVGETQYF.

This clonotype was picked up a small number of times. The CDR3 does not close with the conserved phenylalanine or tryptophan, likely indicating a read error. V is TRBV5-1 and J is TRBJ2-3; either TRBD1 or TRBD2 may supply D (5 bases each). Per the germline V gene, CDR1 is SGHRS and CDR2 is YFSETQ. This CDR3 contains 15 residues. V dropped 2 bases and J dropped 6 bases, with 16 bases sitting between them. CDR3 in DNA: TGCGCCAGCAGCTTACCGGACAACCGCGGGGATACGCAGTATCTT. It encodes CASSLPDNRGDTQYL.

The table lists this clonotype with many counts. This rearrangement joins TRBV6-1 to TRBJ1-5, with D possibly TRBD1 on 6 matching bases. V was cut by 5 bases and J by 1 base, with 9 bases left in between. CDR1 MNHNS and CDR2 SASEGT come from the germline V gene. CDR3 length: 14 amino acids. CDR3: CASSMGQSNQPQHF. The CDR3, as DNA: TGTGCCAGCAGTATGGGACAAAGCAATCAGCCCCAGCATTTT.

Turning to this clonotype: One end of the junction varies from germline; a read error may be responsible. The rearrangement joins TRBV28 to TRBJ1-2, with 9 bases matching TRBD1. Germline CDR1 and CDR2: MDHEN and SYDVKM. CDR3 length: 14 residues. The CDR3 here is CVSSTHRGLWGYTF. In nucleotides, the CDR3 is TGTGTCAGCAGTACCCACAGGGGGCTCTGGGGCTACACCTTC.

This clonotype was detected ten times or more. In nucleotides, the CDR3 is TGTGCCAGCAGCGTCTTGCCTGGGACTAGCGGGGGTCCTAGCACAGATACGCAGTATTTT. This sequence encodes CASSVLPGTSGGPSTDTQYF. The chain combines TRBV9 with TRBJ2-3; 14 bases fit TRBD2. Germline CDR1 and CDR2: SGDLS and YYNGEE. The V and J ends lost 2 bases and 0 bases, in that order; junction bases with no gene match: 11. The CDR3 extends over 20 amino acids. Full variable domain (remainder filled in from reference TRBV9 and TRBJ2-3): DSGVTQTPKHLITATGQRVTLRCSPRSGDLSVYWYQQSLDQGLQFLIQYYNGEERAKGNILERFSAQQFPDLHSELNLSSLELGDSALYFCASSVLPGTSGGPSTDTQYFGPGTRLTVL.

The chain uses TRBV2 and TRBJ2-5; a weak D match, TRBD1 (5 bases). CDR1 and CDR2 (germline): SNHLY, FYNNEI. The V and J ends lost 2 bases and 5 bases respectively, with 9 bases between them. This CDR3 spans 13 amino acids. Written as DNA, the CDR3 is TGTGCCAGCAGTGAACAGGGAACGGAGACCCAGTACTTC. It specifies CASSEQGTETQYF.

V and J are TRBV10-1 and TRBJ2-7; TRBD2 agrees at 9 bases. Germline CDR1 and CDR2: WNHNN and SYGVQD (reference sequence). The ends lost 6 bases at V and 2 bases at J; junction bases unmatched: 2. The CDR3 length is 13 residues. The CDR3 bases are TGCGCCAGCAGCCCTAGCGGGACCTACGAGCAGTACTTC. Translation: CASSPSGTYEQYF.

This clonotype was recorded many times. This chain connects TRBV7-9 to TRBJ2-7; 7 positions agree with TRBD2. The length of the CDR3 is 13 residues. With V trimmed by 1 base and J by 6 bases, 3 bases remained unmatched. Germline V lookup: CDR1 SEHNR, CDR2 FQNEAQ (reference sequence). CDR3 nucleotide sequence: TGTGCCAGCAGCTTAGAGGGAGGGGTCGAGCAGTACGTC. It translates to CASSLEGGVEQYV.

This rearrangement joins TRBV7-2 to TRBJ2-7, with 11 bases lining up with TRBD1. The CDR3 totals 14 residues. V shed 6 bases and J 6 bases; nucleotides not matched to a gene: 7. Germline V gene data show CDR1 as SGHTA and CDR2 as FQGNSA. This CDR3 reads CASSLDRGLLEQYF. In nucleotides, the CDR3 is TGTGCCAGCAGTCTGGACAGGGGGCTTCTCGAGCAGTACTTC.

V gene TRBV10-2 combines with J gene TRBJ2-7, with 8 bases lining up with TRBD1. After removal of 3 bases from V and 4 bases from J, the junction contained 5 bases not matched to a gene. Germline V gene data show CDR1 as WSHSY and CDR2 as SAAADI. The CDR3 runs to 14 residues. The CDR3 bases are TGCGCCAGCAGTGATGGGACAGGTTGGTACGAGCAGTACTTC. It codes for CASSDGTGWYEQYF.

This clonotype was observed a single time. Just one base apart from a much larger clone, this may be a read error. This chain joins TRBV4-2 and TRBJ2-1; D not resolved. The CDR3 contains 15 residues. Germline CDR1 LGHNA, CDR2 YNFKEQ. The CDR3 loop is CVSSQELGRSNEQFF. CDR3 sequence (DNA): TGTGTCAGCAGCCAAGAGCTTGGACGCTCTAATGAGCAGTTCTTC.

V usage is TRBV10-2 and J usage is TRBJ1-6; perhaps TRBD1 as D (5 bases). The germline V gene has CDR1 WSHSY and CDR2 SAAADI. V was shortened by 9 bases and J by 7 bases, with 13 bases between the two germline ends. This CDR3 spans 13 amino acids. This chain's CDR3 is CARDGGVNSPLHF. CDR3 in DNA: TGCGCCAGGGACGGGGGGGTCAATTCACCCCTCCACTTT.

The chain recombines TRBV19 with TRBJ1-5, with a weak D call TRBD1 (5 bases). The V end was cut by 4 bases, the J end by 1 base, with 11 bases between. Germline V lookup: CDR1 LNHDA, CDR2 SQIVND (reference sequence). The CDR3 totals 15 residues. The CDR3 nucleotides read TGTGCCAGTAGTAACGAGAGGGGAAGCAATCAGCCCCAGCATTTT. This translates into CASSNERGSNQPQHF.

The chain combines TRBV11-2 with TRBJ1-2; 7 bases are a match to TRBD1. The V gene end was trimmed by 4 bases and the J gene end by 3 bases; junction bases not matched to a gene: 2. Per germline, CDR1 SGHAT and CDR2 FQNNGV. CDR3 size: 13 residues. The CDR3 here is CASSSQGDYGYTF. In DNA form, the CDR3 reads TGTGCCAGCAGCTCGCAGGGGGACTATGGCTACACCTTC.

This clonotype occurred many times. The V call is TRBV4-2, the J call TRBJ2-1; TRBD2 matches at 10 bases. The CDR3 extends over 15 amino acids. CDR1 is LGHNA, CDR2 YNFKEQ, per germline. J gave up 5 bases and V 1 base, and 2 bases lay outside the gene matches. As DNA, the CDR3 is TGTGCCAGCAGCCAAGGGACTAGCGGTCACAATGAGCAGTTCTTC. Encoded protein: CASSQGTSGHNEQFF.

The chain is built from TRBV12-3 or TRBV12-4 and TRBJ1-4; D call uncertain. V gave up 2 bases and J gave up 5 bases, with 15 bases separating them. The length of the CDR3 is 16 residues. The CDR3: CASSLSMRLQNEKLFF. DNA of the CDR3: TGTGCCAGCAGTTTAAGCATGCGCTTACAAAATGAAAAACTGTTTTTT.

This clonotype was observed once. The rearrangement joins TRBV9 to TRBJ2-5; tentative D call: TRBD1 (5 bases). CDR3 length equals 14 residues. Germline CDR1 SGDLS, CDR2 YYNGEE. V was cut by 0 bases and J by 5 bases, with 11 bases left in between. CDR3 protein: CASSVAGSGETQYF. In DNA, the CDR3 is TGTGCCAGCAGCGTAGCAGGGTCAGGGGAGACCCAGTACTTC.

CDR3 in amino acids: CASSDNTGTAYEQYF. CDR3 nucleotides: TGTGCCAGTAGTGACAATACCGGGACGGCCTACGAGCAGTACTTC. This chain uses TRBV19 with TRBJ2-7; D is possibly TRBD1 or TRBD2 (5 bases each). The V end lost 5 bases, the J end lost 2 bases, and 16 bases lay between the germline ends. CDR1 LNHDA and CDR2 SQIVND come from the germline V gene (reference sequence). This CDR3 has 15 amino acids.

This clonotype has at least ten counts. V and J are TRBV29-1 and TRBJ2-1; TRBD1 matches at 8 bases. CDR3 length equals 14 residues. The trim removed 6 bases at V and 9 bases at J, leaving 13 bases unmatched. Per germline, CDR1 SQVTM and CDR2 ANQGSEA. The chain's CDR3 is CSVLPGQVRGEQFF. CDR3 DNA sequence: TGCAGCGTATTACCGGGACAGGTCCGGGGTGAGCAGTTCTTC.

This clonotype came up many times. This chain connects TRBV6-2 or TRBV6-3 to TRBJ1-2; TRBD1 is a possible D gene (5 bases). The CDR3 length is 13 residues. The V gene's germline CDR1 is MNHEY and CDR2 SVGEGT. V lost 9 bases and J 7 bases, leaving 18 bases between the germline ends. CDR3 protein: CARMIWTGGGYTF. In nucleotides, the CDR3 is TGTGCCAGGATGATTTGGACCGGGGGTGGCTACACCTTC.

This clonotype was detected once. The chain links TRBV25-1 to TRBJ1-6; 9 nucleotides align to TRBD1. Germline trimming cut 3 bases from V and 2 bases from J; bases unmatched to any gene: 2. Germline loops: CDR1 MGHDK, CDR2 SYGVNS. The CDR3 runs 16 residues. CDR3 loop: CASSDTGGPYNSPLHF. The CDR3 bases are TGTGCCAGCAGTGATACAGGGGGCCCCTATAATTCACCCCTCCACTTT. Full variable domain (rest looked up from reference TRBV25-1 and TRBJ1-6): EADIYQTPRYLVIGTGKKITLECSQTMGHDKMYWYQQDPGMELHLIHYSYGVNSTEKGDLSSESTVSRIRTEHFPLTLESARPSHTSQYLCASSDTGGPYNSPLHFGNGTRLTVT.

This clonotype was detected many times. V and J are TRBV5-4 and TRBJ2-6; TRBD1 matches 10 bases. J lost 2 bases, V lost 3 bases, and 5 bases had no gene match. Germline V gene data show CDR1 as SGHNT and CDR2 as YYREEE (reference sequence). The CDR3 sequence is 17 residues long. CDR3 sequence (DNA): TGTGCCAGCAGCTCCCCCGGGACAGGGGCTGGGGCCAACGTCCTGACTTTC. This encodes CASSSPGTGAGANVLTF.

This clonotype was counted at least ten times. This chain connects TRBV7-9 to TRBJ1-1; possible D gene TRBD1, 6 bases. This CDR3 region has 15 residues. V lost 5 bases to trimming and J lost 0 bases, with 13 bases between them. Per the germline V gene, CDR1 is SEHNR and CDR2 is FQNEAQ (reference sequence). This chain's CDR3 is CASSPEQGMNTEAFF. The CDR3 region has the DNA TGTGCCAGCAGCCCGGAACAGGGCATGAACACTGAAGCTTTCTTT.

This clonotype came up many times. CDR3: CASSLRSGGGEQYF. In DNA form, the CDR3 reads TGCGCCAGCAGCTTGAGGTCAGGGGGTGGCGAGCAGTACTTC. V usage is TRBV5-1 and J usage is TRBJ2-7; 7 bases map to TRBD1. V was clipped by 1 base and J by 6 bases; unmatched bases: 7. From germline, CDR1 is SGHRS and CDR2 YFSETQ. CDR3 length equals 14 residues.

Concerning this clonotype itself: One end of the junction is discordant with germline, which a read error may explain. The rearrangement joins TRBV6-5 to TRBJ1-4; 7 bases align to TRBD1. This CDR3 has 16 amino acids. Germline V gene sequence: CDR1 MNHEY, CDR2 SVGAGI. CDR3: CAGSYSIPQGSEKLFF. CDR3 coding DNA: TGTGCCGGCAGTTACTCGATTCCACAGGGGAGTGAAAAACTGTTTTTT.

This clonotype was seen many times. CDR3 sequence (DNA): TGTGCCAGCAGACGTAGCGGGGGGGGCAGGGAGACCCAGTACTTC. It yields the protein CASRRSGGGRETQYF. The chain carries TRBV6-5 and TRBJ2-5, with 11 bases that match TRBD2. Germline lookup yields CDR1 MNHEY and CDR2 SVGAGI. The CDR3 totals 15 residues. J was trimmed by 5 bases and V by 6 bases; bases with no gene match: 8.